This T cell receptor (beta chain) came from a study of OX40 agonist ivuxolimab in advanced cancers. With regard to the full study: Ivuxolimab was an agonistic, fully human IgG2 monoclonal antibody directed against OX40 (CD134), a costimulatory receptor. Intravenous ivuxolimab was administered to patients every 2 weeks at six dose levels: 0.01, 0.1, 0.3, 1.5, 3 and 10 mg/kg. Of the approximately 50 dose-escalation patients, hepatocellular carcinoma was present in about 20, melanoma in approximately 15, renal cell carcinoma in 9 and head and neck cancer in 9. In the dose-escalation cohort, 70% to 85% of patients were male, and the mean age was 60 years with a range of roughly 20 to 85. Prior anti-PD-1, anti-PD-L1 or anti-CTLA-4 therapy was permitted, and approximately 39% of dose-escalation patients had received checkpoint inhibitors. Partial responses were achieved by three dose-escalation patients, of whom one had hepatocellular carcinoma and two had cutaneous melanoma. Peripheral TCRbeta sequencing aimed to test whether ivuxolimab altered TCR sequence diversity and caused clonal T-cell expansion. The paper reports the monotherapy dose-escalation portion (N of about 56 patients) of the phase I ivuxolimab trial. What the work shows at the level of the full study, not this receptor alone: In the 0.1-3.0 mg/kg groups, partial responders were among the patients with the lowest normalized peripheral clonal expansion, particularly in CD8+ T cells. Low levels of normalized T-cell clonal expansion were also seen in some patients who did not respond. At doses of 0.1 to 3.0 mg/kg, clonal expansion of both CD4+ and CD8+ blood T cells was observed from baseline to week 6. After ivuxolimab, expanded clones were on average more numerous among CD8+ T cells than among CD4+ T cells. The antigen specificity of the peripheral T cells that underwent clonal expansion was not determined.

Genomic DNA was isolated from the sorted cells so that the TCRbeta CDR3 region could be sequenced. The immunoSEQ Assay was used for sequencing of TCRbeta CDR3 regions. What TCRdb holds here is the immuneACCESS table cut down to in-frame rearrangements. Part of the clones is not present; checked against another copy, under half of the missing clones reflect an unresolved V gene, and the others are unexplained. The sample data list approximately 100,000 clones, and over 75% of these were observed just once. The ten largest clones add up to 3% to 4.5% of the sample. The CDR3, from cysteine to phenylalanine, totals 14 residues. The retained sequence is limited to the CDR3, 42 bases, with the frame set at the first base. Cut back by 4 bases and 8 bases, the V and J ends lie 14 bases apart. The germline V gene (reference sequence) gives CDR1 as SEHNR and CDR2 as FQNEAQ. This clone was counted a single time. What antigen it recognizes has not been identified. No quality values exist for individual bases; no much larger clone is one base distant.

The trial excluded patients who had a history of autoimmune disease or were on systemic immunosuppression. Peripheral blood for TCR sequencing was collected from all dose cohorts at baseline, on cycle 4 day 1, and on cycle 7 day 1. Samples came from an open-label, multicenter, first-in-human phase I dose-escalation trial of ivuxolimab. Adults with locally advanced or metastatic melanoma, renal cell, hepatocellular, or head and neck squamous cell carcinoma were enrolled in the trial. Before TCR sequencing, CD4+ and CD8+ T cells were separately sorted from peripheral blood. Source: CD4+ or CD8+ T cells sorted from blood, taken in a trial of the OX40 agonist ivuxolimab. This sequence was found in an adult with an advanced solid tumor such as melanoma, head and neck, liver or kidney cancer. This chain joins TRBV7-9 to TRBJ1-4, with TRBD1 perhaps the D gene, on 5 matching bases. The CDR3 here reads CASSSTENREKLFF. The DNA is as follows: TGTGCCAGCAGCTCGACAGAGAACAGGGAAAAACTGTTTTTT.